The clone carrying this T cell receptor beta chain was counted a few times. Its antigen is not identified. These data originate in a study of beta chain features in type 1 diabetes. Study-wide findings and caveats: Moderate but significant shortening of TCRB CDR3s was recorded in all four CD4+ subsets from Type 1 diabetes patients.

In germline, CDR1 is SEHNR, CDR2 FQNEAQ (reference sequence). The CDR3 sequence is 18 residues long. After removal of 4 bases from V and 3 bases from J, the junction contained 17 bases not matched to a gene. Of the isolated RNA, all was reverse transcribed, and so the sequenced material was expressed TCRB transcripts. Profiling relied on immunoSEQ multiplex PCR, and the TCRdb table lists in-frame clones only, not all of them. The sample includes 600,000 or so clones, over 12% of them seen just once. This TCR was recovered from a man younger than 35 with type 1 diabetes. The chain joins TRBV7-9 to TRBJ2-7; 8 bases agree with TRBD2. Sequenced material: naive CD4+ T cells from blood. The CDR3 reads CASSSRLSLKRGIYEQYF. The CDR3, as DNA: TGTGCCAGCAGCTCACGACTTTCTCTTAAGCGGGGGATCTACGAGCAGTACTTC.